Below, 14 T cell receptor beta chains from the same sample are listed, as sequenced in a study of patients and donors after allogeneic stem cell transplantation. Each CDR3 protein gets one entry after TCRdb re-called the RT-PCR reads with MiXCR. The sample carries about 960,000 distinct CDR3 sequences, 18% recorded once. The sample was blood, either unsorted or a sorted T cell fraction (not recorded which). These receptors originate from a human donor who was either an allogeneic HSCT recipient or a stem cell or donor lymphocyte infusion donor (not recorded which). It is not recorded whose cells these are; they may come from a transplant donor.

V gene TRBV20-1 combines with J gene TRBJ2-5; 8 nucleotides agree with TRBD1. J lost 5 bases, V lost 6 bases, and 11 bases had no gene match. The CDR3 loop spans 14 amino acids. The V gene's germline CDR1 is DFQATT and CDR2 SNEGSKA (reference sequence). This chain's CDR3 is CSAPGQGAWETQYF. DNA for the CDR3: TGCAGTGCCCCGGGGCAGGGGGCATGGGAGACCCAGTACTTC.

This chain joins TRBV3-1 and TRBJ2-7; 13 nucleotides match TRBD2. The CDR3 runs to 15 residues. The germline gives CDR1 LGHDT, CDR2 YNNKEL (reference sequence). The J segment lost 2 bases and the V segment lost 3 bases, leaving 1 base of the junction unmatched. The CDR3 region has the DNA TGTGCCAGCAGCCACACTAGCGGGAGGGCCTACGAGCAGTACTTC. Translating gives CASSHTSGRAYEQYF.

This clonotype was found many times. V usage is TRBV5-1 and J usage is TRBJ2-5, with no clear D. Germline loops: CDR1 SGHRS, CDR2 YFSETQ. V was cut by 3 bases and J by 7 bases, with 10 bases left in between. This CDR3 has 12 amino acids. The CDR3 DNA reads as TGCGCCAGCAGCTCTAGTTTGGGGACCCAGTACTTC. Translation gives CASSSSLGTQYF. Using reference TRBV5-1 and TRBJ2-5 for the parts outside the CDR3, the full variable domain is KAGVTQTPRYLIKTRGQQVTLSCSPISGHRSVSWYQQTPGQGLQFLFEYFSETQRNKGNFPGRFSGRQFSNSRSEMNVSTLELGDSALYLCASSSSLGTQYFGPGTRLLVL.

This clonotype was seen many times. This chain links TRBV12-3 or TRBV12-4 with TRBJ2-2, with 7 bases that match TRBD2. The CDR3 is 15 amino acids. Losses at the gene ends were 3 bases for V and 4 bases for J; bases not matched to a gene: 5. In DNA form, the CDR3 reads TGTGCCAGCAGTTTTAGGTCGGGGGGCACCGGGGAGCTGTTTTTT. It codes for CASSFRSGGTGELFF.

This clonotype has a handful of counts. The V call is TRBV6-4, the J call TRBJ1-3; D not resolved. The CDR3 length is 13 residues. Germline CDR1 is MRHNA and CDR2 is SNTAGT. Trimming removed 4 bases at V and 3 bases at J, with 7 bases between. The CDR3 protein is CASSVDVGNTIYF. CDR3 bases: TGTGCCAGCAGTGTGGATGTTGGAAACACCATATATTTT.

V usage is TRBV3-1 and J usage is TRBJ2-5; 11 nucleotides match TRBD2. Unmatched junction bases numbered 4, after V lost 3 bases and J lost 1 base. The CDR3 covers 16 residues. Germline V CDR1 and CDR2: LGHDT, YNNKEL (reference sequence). CDR3 loop: CASSQGLAAVQETQYF. The CDR3 region has the DNA TGTGCCAGCAGCCAGGGACTAGCGGCCGTCCAAGAGACCCAGTACTTC.

The gene calls are TRBV29-1 and TRBJ2-1, with D perhaps matching TRBD1 or TRBD2 (5 bases each). Between the trimmed V and J ends, which lost 7 bases and 0 bases, there was a span of 22 bases. This CDR3 has 17 amino acids. Looked up from germline, CDR1 is SQVTM and CDR2 is ANQGSEA. The CDR3: CSGSEGSFHLSYNEQFF. CDR3 in DNA: TGCAGCGGGTCAGAGGGGTCCTTCCACCTCTCCTACAATGAGCAGTTCTTC.

The rearrangement uses TRBV11-1 and TRBJ2-3, with TRBD2 identical over 9 bases. CDR1 is SGHAT, CDR2 FQDESV, per germline (reference sequence). The CDR3 is 15 amino acids. The trim removed 4 bases at V and 0 bases at J, leaving 2 bases unmatched. The CDR3, as DNA: TGTGCCAGCAGCTCCGGGACTAGCAGCACAGATACGCAGTATTTT. Its protein product is CASSSGTSSTDTQYF. Full variable domain (rest looked up from reference TRBV11-1 and TRBJ2-3): EAEVAQSPRYKITEKSQAVAFWCDPISGHATLYWYRQILGQGPELLVQFQDESVVDDSQLPKDRFSAERLKGVDSTLKIQPAELGDSAMYLCASSSGTSSTDTQYFGPGTRLTVL.

The chain combines TRBV5-1 with TRBJ2-2; possibly TRBD2 for D (5 bases). This CDR3 contains 15 residues. Trimming shortened V by 3 bases and J by 2 bases, and 11 bases separated the two germline ends. The germline CDR1 and CDR2 sequences are SGHRS and YFSETQ. The CDR3 here is CASSSTNFNTGELFF. In DNA form, the CDR3 reads TGCGCCAGCAGCTCGACTAATTTCAACACCGGGGAGCTGTTTTTT. Full variable domain (rest looked up from reference TRBV5-1 and TRBJ2-2): KAGVTQTPRYLIKTRGQQVTLSCSPISGHRSVSWYQQTPGQGLQFLFEYFSETQRNKGNFPGRFSGRQFSNSRSEMNVSTLELGDSALYLCASSSTNFNTGELFFGEGSRLTVL.

V usage is TRBV20-1 and J usage is TRBJ2-1; D is perhaps TRBD1 or TRBD2 (5 bases each). V lost 1 base to trimming and J lost 9 bases, with 13 bases between them. Germline V gene sequence: CDR1 DFQATT, CDR2 SNEGSKA (reference sequence). This CDR3 is 13 amino acids long. The CDR3 sequence is CSARGIRGVEQFF. The DNA for the CDR3 is TGCAGTGCTAGAGGTATTAGGGGAGTTGAGCAGTTCTTC.

This chain uses TRBV20-1 with TRBJ2-3; 13 positions match TRBD2. Trimming removed 6 bases from V and 2 bases from J; junction bases left unmatched: 11. CDR1 and CDR2 (germline): DFQATT, SNEGSKA (reference sequence). This CDR3 comprises 17 residues. The CDR3 loop is CSARLAGGQPYTDTQYF. Written as DNA, the CDR3 is TGCAGTGCCCGACTAGCGGGAGGCCAACCCTACACAGATACGCAGTATTTT.

This clonotype was seen a few times. The genes are TRBV5-6 and TRBJ2-3; TRBD2 matches at 7 bases. The V gene's germline CDR1 is SGHDT and CDR2 YYEEEE. CDR3 length: 17 residues. V was pared by 1 base and J by 2 bases, with 10 bases of the junction left unmatched. The CDR3 here is CASSLRLAVWHTDTQYF. CDR3 bases: TGTGCCAGCAGCTTGCGGCTAGCGGTTTGGCACACAGATACGCAGTATTTT.

The chain joins TRBV18 to TRBJ2-1; 8 bases map to TRBD1. This CDR3 has 15 residues. Losses at the gene ends were 3 bases for V and 9 bases for J; bases not matched to a gene: 10. Germline V gene lookup returns CDR1 KGHSH and CDR2 LQKENI. The DNA for the CDR3 is TGTGCCAGCTCACCCGACAGGGGTAGAATTCTTGAGCAGTTCTTC. This codes for CASSPDRGRILEQFF. The entire variable domain, with the rest obtained from reference TRBV18 and TRBJ2-1, is as follows: NAGVMQNPRHLVRRRGQEARLRCSPMKGHSHVYWYRQLPEEGLKFMVYLQKENIIDESGMPKERFSAEFPKEGPSILRIQQVVRGDSAAYFCASSPDRGRILEQFFGPGTRLTVL.

This clonotype turned up a few times. Given the absence of the conserved phenylalanine or tryptophan at the CDR3 end, a read error is likely. The limits of the CDR3 on the DNA are not certain, so only TCRdb's listed CDR3 is given. The chain joins TRBV10-3 to TRBJ2-5; the tabulated D call, TRBD1, remains unverified against the DNA. The CDR3 sequence runs 9 residues, both termini included. CDR1 and CDR2 from the germline V gene are ENHRY and SYGVKD. This CDR3 reads CAIRRAPPL.